This T cell receptor (beta chain) was obtained from a study of blood T cell repertoires in COVID-19. The data were produced by immunoSEQ multiplex PCR, yet TCRdb's version contains in-frame clones alone and is incomplete. The sample shows roughly 100,000 clones, 89% of them seen only once. The CDR3 has 15 amino acids. The germline V and J ends were trimmed by 2 bases and 1 base, with 12 bases remaining between them. Germline values: CDR1 SGHRS, CDR2 YFSETQ. Sequencing was performed on peripheral blood. This clonotype was obtained from a woman in her sixties with acute or convalescent COVID-19. The chain combines TRBV5-1 with TRBJ1-1, with D perhaps matching TRBD1 (6 bases). The CDR3 DNA is TGCGCCAGCAGCTTTACAGGGAACAAGAACACTGAAGCTTTCTTT. This encodes CASSFTGNKNTEAFF.